This TCR beta chain was recovered during a study of monozygotic twins with inflammatory bowel disease. General observations from the study: Relative clonotype sharing with others was diminished in IBD patients versus healthy twins, particularly with disease activity.

For this clonotype: Its target is not known.

The CDR3 consists of 13 residues. CDR1 is DFQATT, CDR2 SNEGSKA, per germline (reference sequence). The team made cDNA by running eight separate reactions for each sample. From the 5' RACE reads, TCRdb lists one entry per CDR3 protein and no DNA. The data include about 300,000 distinct CDR3 sequences; the top ten clones carry 5.6%. The V gene is TRBV20-1, the J gene TRBJ2-7. The sample was blood. The sequence was obtained from a human donor with ulcerative colitis or Crohn's disease, or a healthy co-twin of an affected twin (not recorded which). CDR3 in amino acids: CSAPRTSSYEQYF.